What follows are 11 T cell receptor beta chains derived from one specimen sequenced in a study of shared clonotypes between healthy human individuals. Using immunoSEQ multiplex PCR, the repertoire was profiled, and TCRdb retains in-frame clones only, with some absent. The sample holds over 2 million clones, approximately 94% seen once. Naive CD8 cells were CD45RO-negative, positively selected for CCR7, excluding terminally differentiated effector memory CD45RA+ cells. Specimen: naive CD8+ T cells sorted from blood. The receptors originated from a man between 18 and 35 years old in good health.

The V gene is TRBV5-6, the J gene TRBJ1-2, with 10 bases fitting TRBD1. V gave up 3 bases and J gave up 7 bases; unmatched junction bases: 9. The CDR3 is made up of 15 amino acids. Looked up from germline, CDR1 is SGHDT and CDR2 is YYEEEE. Here the CDR3 DNA reads TGTGCCAGCAGCTGGATGACAGGGGGCGCCGGTGGCTACACCTTC. Protein: CASSWMTGGAGGYTF.

The chain has TRBV30 and TRBJ1-1; no reliable D call. The V and J ends lost 5 bases and 8 bases respectively, with 18 bases between them. The CDR3 is 13 residues long. The germline V gene encodes CDR1 GTSNPN and CDR2 SVGIG (reference sequence). The DNA of the CDR3 is TGTGCCTGGGCTAGGGTATCCCAAAGAGAAGCTTTCTTT. Translating it yields CAWARVSQREAFF.

This chain links TRBV5-4 with TRBJ2-1, with TRBD2 matching 7 bases. V shed 2 bases and J 4 bases; nucleotides not matched to a gene: 6. This CDR3 contains 15 residues. The germline V gene has CDR1 SGHNT and CDR2 YYREEE (reference sequence). CDR3 region: CASSFGLVGYNEQFF. CDR3 DNA sequence: TGTGCCAGCAGCTTCGGACTAGTTGGGTACAATGAGCAGTTCTTC.

The chain carries TRBV7-9 and TRBJ2-7; 7 bases line up with TRBD1. Germline trimming cut 4 bases from V and 4 bases from J; bases unmatched to any gene: 13. This CDR3 is built from 16 residues. Germline CDR1 reads SEHNR; CDR2 reads FQNEAQ (reference sequence). CDR3 in DNA: TGTGCCAGCAGCTCTAACCGGGACAGAACCTATTACGAGCAGTACTTC. Its protein product is CASSSNRDRTYYEQYF.

This clone is a singleton in its sample. The V gene is TRBV2, the J gene TRBJ2-1; TRBD2 matches 11 bases. CDR1 is SNHLY, CDR2 FYNNEI, per germline. Trimming removed 3 bases from V and 3 bases from J; junction bases left unmatched: 7. The CDR3 contains 17 residues. CDR3 nucleotides: TGTGCCAGCAGTGACCCAGTGACTAGCGGGGACTACAATGAGCAGTTCTTC. Its protein product is CASSDPVTSGDYNEQFF.

CDR3 DNA: TGTGCCAGCAGCTTTCGCCGGGACACCCCCTACGAGCAGTACTTC. It yields the protein CASSFRRDTPYEQYF. The rearrangement links TRBV5-6 to TRBJ2-7; TRBD1 might be the D (6 bases). V lost 2 bases and J 2 bases, leaving 14 bases between the germline ends. The CDR3 consists of 15 residues. Germline V CDR1 and CDR2: SGHDT, YYEEEE.

A few counts support this clone. This sample includes further DNA sequences coding for the same CDR3. The rearrangement uses TRBV30 and TRBJ1-1; 7 nucleotides match TRBD1. After removal of 1 base from V and 1 base from J, the junction contained 0 bases not matched to a gene. The CDR3 is 13 residues long. Germline-derived CDR1 and CDR2 are GTSNPN and SVGIG (reference sequence). Written as DNA, the CDR3 is TGTGCCTGGAGTGGACAGGGGAACACTGAAGCTTTCTTT. Its translation: CAWSGQGNTEAFF.

CDR3 nucleotides: TGCGCCAGCAGCCCCCACCTGACAGGACCGACAGCTTTCTTT. Translated: CASSPHLTGPTAFF. The rearrangement uses TRBV4-3 and TRBJ1-1; TRBD1 might be the D (6 bases). Trimming stripped 4 bases from V and 10 bases from J, with 19 bases between. Germline V gene data show CDR1 as LGHNA and CDR2 as YSLEER. This CDR3 has 14 residues.

This clone appeared a few times. Other DNA sequences in this specimen translate into the identical CDR3. The gene calls are TRBV6-1 and TRBJ2-7; TRBD1 aligns across 7 bases. With 6 bases clipped from V and 2 bases from J, the junction kept 4 bases outside the gene matches. CDR3 length: 13 residues. Germline V gene lookup returns CDR1 MNHNS and CDR2 SASEGT. The CDR3 spells CASSHRGPYEQYF. CDR3 DNA: TGTGCCAGCAGCCACAGGGGACCCTACGAGCAGTACTTC.

This clone was recorded once. The gene calls are TRBV28 and TRBJ1-1; 7 nucleotides agree with TRBD1. J was trimmed by 6 bases and V by 4 bases; bases with no gene match: 5. The CDR3 is made up of 13 amino acids. Germline V gives CDR1 MDHEN, CDR2 SYDVKM. The CDR3 region has the DNA TGTGCCAGCAGTTATCAGGGGGTGGCTGAAGCTTTCTTT. Translation: CASSYQGVAEAFF.

V gene TRBV5-1 combines with J gene TRBJ2-3, with D uncertain. Germline CDR1 and CDR2: SGHRS and YFSETQ. Trimming took 0 bases from V and 1 from J, leaving 9 bases between them. The CDR3 length is 15 residues. The CDR3 DNA reads TGCGCCAGCAGCTTGGGTGAGCACGGCACAGATACGCAGTATTTT. This sequence encodes CASSLGEHGTDTQYF.